The present entry profiles one T cell receptor (beta chain) with its context. The record originates from a study of cytomegalovirus exposure and HLA in healthy donors. Overall study: Unique TCRs numbering 75 million to 95 million, obtained from HLA-typed donors, made up an early data release.

The PCR had 60 Vbeta and 13 Jbeta primers. Some clones are missing from TCRdb's copy, which holds only in-frame ones; the method was immunoSEQ multiplex PCR. The sample lists about 130,000 clones, roughly 82% seen once, with about 2.5% in the top ten. The donors, nominally healthy at sampling, likely had unrecorded immune exposures. CDR3 length equals 17 residues. Unmatched junction bases numbered 10, after V lost 0 bases and J lost 7 bases. Germline V gene data show CDR1 as SGHDT and CDR2 as YYEEEE. The source material was PBMCs. The TCR was taken from a man between 45 and 60 years old in good health and CMV-seronegative. The chain couples TRBV5-6 to TRBJ1-6, with 7 bases aligning to TRBD1. The CDR3 protein is CASSLGAYRGRNSPLHF. The CDR3 region has the DNA TGTGCCAGCAGCTTGGGTGCTTACAGGGGACGGAATTCACCCCTCCACTTT.